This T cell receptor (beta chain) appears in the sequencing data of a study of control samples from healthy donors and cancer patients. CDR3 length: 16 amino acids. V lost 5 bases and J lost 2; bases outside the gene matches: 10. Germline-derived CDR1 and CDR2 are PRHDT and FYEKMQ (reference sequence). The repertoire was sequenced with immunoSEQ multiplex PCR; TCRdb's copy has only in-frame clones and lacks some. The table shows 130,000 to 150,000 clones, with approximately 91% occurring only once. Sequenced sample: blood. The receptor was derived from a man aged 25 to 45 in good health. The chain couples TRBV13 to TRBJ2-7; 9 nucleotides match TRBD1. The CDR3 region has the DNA TGTGCCAGCAGCCTGGGGCCGGGACAGGGCACCTACGAGCAGTACTTC. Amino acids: CASSLGPGQGTYEQYF.